This T cell receptor beta chain comes out of a study of blood T cell repertoires in COVID-19. Sequencing used immunoSEQ multiplex PCR; TCRdb keeps in-frame clones, though not all of them. The sample lists a few hundred thousand clones, about nine tenths occurring once. Looked up from germline, CDR1 is SGHTA and CDR2 is FQGNSA. This CDR3 is built from 18 residues. The V gene lost 2 bases and the J gene lost 8 bases, with 25 bases spanning the gap. The J gene is TRBJ2-1, the V gene TRBV7-2; maybe TRBD1 (6 bases). The source of this sequence is a woman aged 40 to 50 who had recovered from COVID-19. Sequenced material: peripheral blood. As DNA, the CDR3 is TGTGCCAGCAGCTTAACAGGCACTCGGTGGCAGGGGATTGATGAGCAGTTCTTC. It yields the protein CASSLTGTRWQGIDEQFF.